The sequence of this TCR beta chain was determined in a study of cytomegalovirus exposure and HLA in healthy donors. Study overall: A prior analysis found fewer than 120 million unique TCR beta sequences from around 190 million T cells.

The study ran its PCR with 60 Vbeta and 13 Jbeta primers. Data came from immunoSEQ multiplex PCR; TCRdb stores just in-frame clones and leaves some out. The profile shows roughly 180,000 clones, 84% of them singletons. Study-level findings and limits: Among immune exposure information, only CMV serostatus was available. Among the sequence variants, a highly shared cluster was likely an artifact of sequencing.

This CDR3 contains 12 residues. Germline assignment: CDR1 SGHTA and CDR2 FQGNSA. V lost 8 bases and J lost 2, with 7 bases in between. Regarding this clone: Its cognate antigen is unknown.

V is TRBV7-2 and J is TRBJ1-3; maybe TRBD1 (5 bases). This TCR derives from a man aged 25 to 40 in good health and CMV-seronegative. Source material: PBMCs. In nucleotides, the CDR3 is TGTGCCAGCGGGGCAGCTGGAAACACCATATATTTT. Residues: CASGAAGNTIYF.